The 7 T cell receptor beta chains below all came from one sample that was sequenced in a study of CD4 T cells in lung cancer. At least 3 cm from the malignant lesion, non-adjacent lung tissue was taken from the same resection. Using immunoSEQ multiplex PCR, the repertoire was profiled, and TCRdb retains in-frame clones only, with some absent. The sample lists approximately 9,300 clones, around three fifths occurring once. Sequenced input: normal lung tissue taken away from the tumor. These receptor sequences come from a man in his sixties with non-small cell lung cancer.

The chain recombines TRBV5-4 with TRBJ2-7; TRBD1 aligns across 7 bases. J lost 8 bases, V lost 4 bases, and 6 bases had no gene match. The CDR3 runs 12 residues. The germline V gene has CDR1 SGHNT and CDR2 YYREEE (reference sequence). The CDR3 nucleotides read TGTGCCAGCAGCCTAGGGACAGTCAAGCAGTACTTC. It codes for CASSLGTVKQYF.

The chain uses TRBV4-1 and TRBJ2-2; no reliable D call. CDR3 length: 14 amino acids. The germline gives CDR1 MGHRA, CDR2 YSYEKL. Deletions cut 6 bases from V and 4 bases from J, with 12 bases between. In DNA, the CDR3 is TGCGCCAGCAGGGAAACAGTACGCACCGGGGAGCTGTTTTTT. The encoded protein is CASRETVRTGELFF.

The chain links TRBV10-1 to TRBJ2-3; D is unclear. Trimming pared 5 bases from V and 9 bases from J, leaving 21 bases between. CDR1 and CDR2 from the germline V gene are WNHNN and SYGVQD (reference sequence). This CDR3 comprises 15 residues. This CDR3 reads CASSPFGDRRDTQYF. The CDR3 region has the DNA TGCGCCAGCAGTCCATTCGGAGATCGTCGCGACACGCAGTATTTT.

This sequence joins TRBV7-8 and TRBJ2-2; TRBD2 matches 12 bases. CDR1 SGHVS and CDR2 FQNEAQ come from the germline V gene. V was pared by 5 bases and J by 6 bases, with 7 bases of the junction left unmatched. The CDR3 is made up of 16 amino acids. In DNA, the CDR3 is TGTGCCAGCAGCCTACTAGCGGGAGGCAGACCCGGGGAGCTGTTTTTT. This sequence encodes CASSLLAGGRPGELFF.

The genes are TRBV7-5 and TRBJ2-1; TRBD1 reflects the table's D call only, with no check against the DNA. TRBV7-5 is reported as a pseudogene. The CDR3 has 16 residues. The CDR3 loop reads CARSLEDRGKINEQFF. CDR3 nucleotide sequence: TGTGCCAGAAGCTTAGAAGACAGGGGGAAAATTAATGAGCAGTTCTTC.

The V and J genes are TRBV27 and TRBJ2-7; 8 positions agree with TRBD2. The CDR3 runs 15 residues. Germline V CDR1 and CDR2: MNHEY, SMNVEV (reference sequence). V trimming: 1 base; J trimming: 2 bases; junction bases outside the gene matches: 4. CDR3 nucleotide sequence: TGTGCCAGCAGTTTATGGGCTAGCGGGCCCTACGAGCAGTACTTC. Translation gives CASSLWASGPYEQYF.

V and J are TRBV7-3 and TRBJ2-2, with a possible D match to TRBD2 (5 bases). The CDR3 totals 14 residues. Trimming removed 5 bases at V and 4 bases at J, with 11 bases between. Germline V lookup: CDR1 SGHTA, CDR2 FQGTGA. The CDR3 loop reads CASSASPVTGELFF. For the CDR3, the DNA is TGTGCCAGCAGCGCTAGCCCTGTCACCGGGGAGCTGTTTTTT.